These 28 T cell receptor beta chains originate from one sample sequenced in a study of early T cells in non-severe SARS-CoV-2 infection. TCRdb recomputed calls from the 5' RACE reads with MiXCR, one row per CDR3 protein. The top ten hold 6.8% of the sample, which has roughly 60,000 distinct CDR3 sequences, roughly 5.5% seen once. The sequenced sample was whole blood. The receptors shown here come from an adult who was a healthcare worker with PCR-confirmed SARS-CoV-2 infection or an uninfected control (not recorded which).

This clonotype has at least ten counts. The genes are TRBV25-1 and TRBJ1-6, with TRBD1 matching 7 bases. This CDR3 has 14 residues. Germline values: CDR1 MGHDK, CDR2 SYGVNS. Losses at the gene ends were 6 bases for V and 9 bases for J; bases not matched to a gene: 8. This CDR3 is CASSSTGIGSPLHF. For the CDR3, the DNA is TGTGCCAGCAGCTCGACAGGGATAGGTTCACCCCTCCACTTT.

This chain joins TRBV18 and TRBJ1-1; D remains ambiguous. This CDR3 is 14 amino acids long. Germline CDR1 KGHSH, CDR2 LQKENI. V lost 3 bases to trimming and J lost 1 base, with 9 bases between them. The DNA of the CDR3 is TGTGCCAGCTCACCGAGACAATCGAACACTGAAGCTTTCTTT. It yields the protein CASSPRQSNTEAFF.

In its sample, this clonotype was seen many times. The chain uses TRBV20-1 and TRBJ1-1, with D perhaps TRBD1 (6 bases). Germline values: CDR1 DFQATT, CDR2 SNEGSKA (reference sequence). Trimming shortened V by 0 bases and J by 4 bases, and 15 bases separated the two germline ends. This CDR3 comprises 15 residues. CDR3 sequence (DNA): TGCAGTGCTAGAGATGGGGGGGGCGCGGCCACTGAAGCTTTCTTT. Amino acid sequence: CSARDGGGAATEAFF.

J is TRBJ1-1 and V is TRBV20-1, with D perhaps TRBD1 (5 bases). V lost 6 bases to trimming and J lost 1 base, with 15 bases between them. The CDR3 consists of 14 residues. Germline V gene data show CDR1 as DFQATT and CDR2 as SNEGSKA (reference sequence). As DNA, the CDR3 is TGCAGTGCCGATCAGGGAATGAGGAACACTGAAGCTTTCTTT. It specifies CSADQGMRNTEAFF.

This chain uses TRBV14 with TRBJ1-1; D gene uncertain. The length of the CDR3 is 17 residues. CDR1 and CDR2 (germline): SGHDN, FVKESK. Trimming pared 5 bases from V and 4 bases from J, leaving 23 bases between. The CDR3 nucleotides are TGTGCCAGCAGCTTTTTGGGAGTAATCGTGGACGGCACTGAAGCTTTCTTT. This translates into CASSFLGVIVDGTEAFF.

This clonotype came up many times. The rearrangement links TRBV24-1 to TRBJ2-1; 10 positions match TRBD2. Trimming at V came to 5 bases and at J to 6 bases, leaving 6 bases not matched to a gene. CDR3 length: 15 amino acids. From germline, CDR1 is KGHDR and CDR2 SFDVKD. CDR3 residues: CATSGIAGGFNEQFF. The CDR3 DNA is TGTGCCACCAGTGGTATAGCGGGAGGATTCAATGAGCAGTTCTTC.

This clonotype was observed a few times. The chain is built from TRBV6-1 and TRBJ1-5; possibly TRBD1 for D (5 bases). The CDR3 runs 12 residues. Trimming left V 7 bases short and J 11 bases short, with 15 bases between. Germline V CDR1 and CDR2: MNHNS, SASEGT. In DNA, the CDR3 is TGTGCCAGCACCCCGGTTTTAGGGGCCCAGCATTTT. This gives the protein CASTPVLGAQHF.

In its sample, this clonotype was seen many times. This rearrangement joins TRBV20-1 to TRBJ1-5; D may be TRBD1 (6 bases). CDR1 is DFQATT and CDR2 is SNEGSKA in the germline V gene (reference sequence). The CDR3 runs 12 residues. V lost 6 bases and J 3 bases, leaving 9 bases between the germline ends. CDR3 coding DNA: TGCAGTGCGGGGGGCGCCAATCAGCCCCAGCATTTT. The encoded protein is CSAGGANQPQHF.

This clonotype was seen at least ten times. This rearrangement joins TRBV27 to TRBJ1-2; D is unresolved. The CDR3 loop spans 16 amino acids. V gave up 6 bases and J gave up 6 bases, with 23 bases separating them. Germline loops: CDR1 MNHEY, CDR2 SMNVEV (reference sequence). The CDR3 sequence is CASRPVVASLSNGYTF. The DNA for the CDR3 is TGTGCCAGCAGACCGGTCGTGGCCTCACTTTCGAATGGCTACACCTTC.

This clonotype was detected ten times or more. The J gene is TRBJ1-1, the V gene TRBV10-3; tentatively, D is TRBD1 (5 bases). The CDR3 has 14 residues. Germline V CDR1 and CDR2: ENHRY, SYGVKD. V was clipped by 3 bases and J by 5 bases, with 13 bases between them. As DNA, the CDR3 is TGTGCCATCAGTGACGGCCTAAAGGGGACTGAAGCTTTCTTT. Protein sequence: CAISDGLKGTEAFF.

This clonotype appeared many times. The chain is built from TRBV10-2 and TRBJ2-5; tentatively, D is TRBD1 (7 bases). The ends were cut back, 6 bases at V and 4 bases at J, with 12 bases in the middle. The length of the CDR3 is 13 residues. Germline V gene data show CDR1 as WSHSY and CDR2 as SAAADI. The CDR3 sequence is CASRQGRLETQYF. Here the CDR3 DNA reads TGCGCCAGCAGACAGGGGAGGTTAGAGACCCAGTACTTC.

This clonotype showed up many times. This chain uses TRBV15 with TRBJ1-2; possible D gene TRBD1, 6 bases. The CDR3 totals 14 residues. The germline V gene has CDR1 LNHNV and CDR2 YYDKDF (reference sequence). Trimming shortened V by 1 base and J by 2 bases, and 8 bases separated the two germline ends. Written as DNA, the CDR3 is TGTGCCACCAGCAGAGGAGGGGGGAACTATGGCTACACCTTC. Amino acids: CATSRGGGNYGYTF.

This clonotype was found a few times. The gene calls are TRBV20-1 and TRBJ2-1, with a possible D match to TRBD2 (5 bases). Trimming removed 6 bases from V and 10 bases from J, with 22 bases in between. CDR3 length: 14 residues. Per germline, CDR1 DFQATT and CDR2 SNEGSKA (reference sequence). CDR3 coding DNA: TGCAGTGCCGAACTTGAGCCCTCGCCGGGGGAGCAGTTCTTC. It translates to CSAELEPSPGEQFF.

The table lists this clonotype with a few counts. The gene calls are TRBV20-1 and TRBJ2-3, with D hard to call. Trimming stripped 6 bases from V and 5 bases from J, with 18 bases between. Germline CDR1 DFQATT, CDR2 SNEGSKA (reference sequence). The CDR3 is 14 amino acids. The CDR3 sequence is CSAYPPVVGDTQYF. The CDR3 coding sequence is TGCAGTGCCTACCCGCCGGTAGTCGGAGATACGCAGTATTTT.

In this sample, this clonotype turned up a few times. The V gene is TRBV9, the J gene TRBJ1-1; TRBD1 aligns across 9 bases. The CDR3 has 15 amino acids. CDR1 is SGDLS, CDR2 YYNGEE, per germline. J was trimmed by 4 bases and V by 2 bases; bases with no gene match: 6. Here the CDR3 DNA reads TGTGCCAGCAGCGTCGGGACAGGGTGGAGCACTGAAGCTTTCTTT. Translation gives CASSVGTGWSTEAFF.

The sample holds many counts of this clonotype. V and J are TRBV11-2 and TRBJ1-2; tentative D call: TRBD1 (6 bases). V lost 1 base, J lost 8 bases, and 11 bases lay in between. The V gene's germline CDR1 is SGHAT and CDR2 FQNNGV. This CDR3 spans 13 amino acids. For the CDR3, the DNA is TGTGCCAGCAGCTTAGTGGGGGCAGAAGGCTACACCTTC. Translation gives CASSLVGAEGYTF.

This clonotype was seen many times. V and J are TRBV29-1 and TRBJ2-3; TRBD2 matches 7 bases. Germline trimming cut 5 bases from V and 5 bases from J; bases unmatched to any gene: 10. This CDR3 region has 14 residues. The germline V gene has CDR1 SQVTM and CDR2 ANQGSEA. CDR3 protein: CSVNRGGPGDTQYF. CDR3 nucleotides: TGCAGCGTTAACCGCGGGGGACCGGGAGATACGCAGTATTTT.

The chain joins TRBV20-1 to TRBJ1-1; D remains ambiguous. The germline gives CDR1 DFQATT, CDR2 SNEGSKA (reference sequence). Trimming stripped 8 bases from V and 8 bases from J, with 24 bases between. The CDR3 runs 14 residues. The CDR3 sequence: CSPTQVGPAGEAFF. In nucleotides, the CDR3 is TGCAGTCCCACCCAGGTCGGGCCCGCTGGAGAAGCTTTCTTT.

This clonotype was counted only a few times. This chain joins TRBV6-1 and TRBJ2-2, with 7 bases that match TRBD1. The CDR3 runs 15 residues. V lost 4 bases and J lost 0; bases outside the gene matches: 2. Germline V CDR1 and CDR2: MNHNS, SASEGT. CDR3 sequence: CASSGGQANTGELFF. The CDR3 DNA is TGTGCCAGCAGTGGCGGACAGGCGAACACCGGGGAGCTGTTTTTT.

In its sample, this clonotype was seen a few times. The chain employs TRBV18 and TRBJ2-3; 12 nucleotides line up with TRBD2. This CDR3 contains 16 residues. Trimming took 3 bases from V and 8 from J; bases not matched to a gene: 9. CDR1 and CDR2 (germline): KGHSH, LQKENI. This CDR3 is CASSPKETSGSVTQYF. The CDR3 DNA is TGTGCCAGCTCACCGAAAGAGACTAGCGGGAGTGTTACGCAGTATTTT.

This clonotype is categorized as medium-sized. The chain is built from TRBV5-5 and TRBJ2-3, with D uncertain. Germline V gives CDR1 SGHKS, CDR2 YYEKEE (reference sequence). This CDR3 contains 14 residues. Between the trimmed V and J ends, which lost 0 bases and 4 bases, there was a span of 9 bases. The CDR3 coding sequence is TGTGCCAGCAGCTTGGACATAGGTGCAGATACGCAGTATTTT. This gives the protein CASSLDIGADTQYF.

This clonotype was seen ten or more times. The gene calls are TRBV28 and TRBJ2-1; tentative D call: TRBD1 (7 bases). Trimming pared 5 bases from V and 7 bases from J, leaving 18 bases between. The CDR3 has 15 residues. The germline V gene has CDR1 MDHEN and CDR2 SYDVKM. The chain's CDR3 is CASSPPRGAGNEQFF. Written as DNA, the CDR3 is TGTGCCAGCAGTCCCCCCAGGGGGGCGGGTAATGAGCAGTTCTTC.

V is TRBV7-2 and J is TRBJ2-6; D tentatively reads TRBD1 or TRBD2 (6 bases each). Germline-derived CDR1 and CDR2 are SGHTA and FQGNSA. The CDR3 is 18 amino acids. Trimming stripped 3 bases from V and 1 base from J, with 16 bases between. CDR3 region: CASSFFRGGSSGANVLTF. For the CDR3, the DNA is TGTGCCAGCAGCTTTTTCAGGGGAGGTTCTTCTGGGGCCAACGTCCTGACTTTC. Supplemented by reference TRBV7-2 and TRBJ2-6, the full variable domain reads GAGVSQSPSNKVTEKGKDVELRCDPISGHTALYWYRQSLGQGLEFLIYFQGNSAPDKSGLPSDRFSAERTGGSVSTLTIQRTQQEDSAVYLCASSFFRGGSSGANVLTFGAGSRLTVL.

This clonotype was found many times. CDR3 sequence: CASSFDTTGEKLFF. The CDR3 bases are TGTGCCAGCAGTTTTGACACGACAGGGGAAAAACTGTTTTTT. The chain employs TRBV27 and TRBJ1-4; the match to TRBD1 covers 7 bases. Germline V gene lookup returns CDR1 MNHEY and CDR2 SMNVEV (reference sequence). There are 14 residues in the CDR3. V was pared by 3 bases and J by 8 bases, with 6 bases of the junction left unmatched. The full variable domain, in which reference TRBV27 and TRBJ1-4 provide the parts outside the CDR3, is EAQVTQNPRYLITVTGKKLTVTCSQNMNHEYMSWYRQDPGLGLRQIYYSMNVEVTDKGDVPEGYKVSRKEKRNFPLILESPSPNQTSLYFCASSFDTTGEKLFFGSGTQLSVL.

In its sample, this clonotype was seen many times. The chain combines TRBV7-2 with TRBJ2-7; a possible D gene is TRBD1 (5 bases). Trimming removed 1 base from V and 3 bases from J, with 13 bases in between. Germline V gene lookup returns CDR1 SGHTA and CDR2 FQGNSA. There are 15 residues in the CDR3. The CDR3 DNA sequence: TGTGCCAGCAGCTTAGGATCAGGGATCCTCTACGAGCAGTACTTC. It specifies CASSLGSGILYEQYF.

The chain couples TRBV6-6 to TRBJ2-1; tentatively, D is TRBD1 (6 bases). In germline, CDR1 is MNHNY, CDR2 SVGAGI (reference sequence). The V gene lost 6 bases and the J gene lost 1 base, with 16 bases spanning the gap. The CDR3 runs to 16 residues. The DNA of the CDR3 is TGTGCCAGCAGCCCCAGAGGGGGAGTGTCCTACAATGAGCAGTTCTTC. The encoded protein is CASSPRGGVSYNEQFF.

This clonotype has at least ten counts. The DNA for the CDR3 is TGTGCCAGCAGCTTAACACAGGGCAATGGCTACACCTTC. This codes for CASSLTQGNGYTF. V gene TRBV7-3 combines with J gene TRBJ1-2, with D tentatively TRBD1 (6 bases). This CDR3 spans 13 amino acids. The V gene lost 0 bases and the J gene lost 6 bases, with 8 bases spanning the gap. CDR1 and CDR2 from the germline V gene are SGHTA and FQGTGA.

This chain links TRBV6-6 with TRBJ2-7; tentative D call: TRBD1 (7 bases). The germline V gene has CDR1 MNHNY and CDR2 SVGAGI (reference sequence). CDR3 length: 13 amino acids. The V end was cut by 6 bases, the J end by 12 bases, with 21 bases between. CDR3 coding DNA: TGTGCCAGCAGGGAGGGACAGAGCCTCTACTGGTACTTC. This gives the protein CASREGQSLYWYF.